Presented here are 32 T cell receptor beta chains from one specimen sequenced in a study of OX40 agonist ivuxolimab in advanced cancers. Using immunoSEQ multiplex PCR, the repertoire was profiled, and TCRdb retains in-frame clones only, with some absent. The sample holds 16,000 or so clones, about 75% seen once. The sample here was CD4+ or CD8+ T cells sorted from blood, taken in a trial of the OX40 agonist ivuxolimab. The receptors shown here come from an adult with an advanced solid tumor such as melanoma, head and neck, liver or kidney cancer.

By sample fraction, this clone is medium-sized. At one end, the junction sequence differs from germline, possibly due to a read error. This chain connects TRBV7-7 to TRBJ1-1, with TRBD1 as a possible D gene (5 bases). This CDR3 has 13 amino acids. Germline V gives CDR1 SSHAT, CDR2 FNYEAQ (reference sequence). The CDR3 reads CASSWDVGTEAFF. The CDR3 bases are TGTGCTAGCAGCTGGGACGTAGGCACTGAAGCTTTCTTT.

CDR3 residues: CASSPRMTVSHNYGYTF. As DNA, the CDR3 is TGTGCCAGCAGCCCAAGAATGACCGTTTCTCATAACTATGGCTACACCTTC. The chain recombines TRBV5-4 with TRBJ1-2; D gene unclear. Germline V CDR1 and CDR2: SGHNT, YYREEE (reference sequence). The CDR3 contains 17 residues. V was cut by 4 bases and J by 1 base, with 20 bases left in between.

V gene TRBV7-9 combines with J gene TRBJ1-1, with D maybe TRBD1 (6 bases). V was shortened by 1 base and J by 1 base, with 10 bases between the two germline ends. Germline-derived CDR1 and CDR2 are SEHNR and FQNEAQ (reference sequence). The CDR3 sequence is 15 residues long. The CDR3 coding sequence is TGTGCCAGCAGCTTAGTGGCAGGGGCGAACACTGAAGCTTTCTTT. Amino acid sequence: CASSLVAGANTEAFF.

The DNA for the CDR3 is TGTGCCAGCAGCTTGGGGACACTCCTAAGCTCCTACAATGAGCAGTTCTTC. Protein: CASSLGTLLSSYNEQFF. This sequence joins TRBV5-8 and TRBJ2-1; D possibly corresponds to TRBD1 (5 bases). CDR1 is SGHTS, CDR2 YDEGEE, per germline. Trimming removed 0 bases at V and 0 bases at J, with 13 bases between. The CDR3 covers 17 residues.

V is TRBV5-6 and J is TRBJ2-7, with D possibly matching TRBD2 (5 bases). V lost 0 bases and J 7 bases, leaving 17 bases between the germline ends. Looked up from germline, CDR1 is SGHDT and CDR2 is YYEEEE. The CDR3 is made up of 15 amino acids. This CDR3 is CASSLDTGITDEQYF. The DNA for the CDR3 is TGTGCCAGCAGCTTGGACACGGGGATCACTGATGAGCAGTACTTC.

This rearrangement joins TRBV6-5 to TRBJ1-2; D is undetermined. The germline gives CDR1 MNHEY, CDR2 SVGAGI. The CDR3 is 13 amino acids. V shed 0 bases and J shed 4 bases, with 6 bases lying between them. The CDR3 reads CASSYSYSYGYTF. CDR3 nucleotides: TGTGCCAGCAGTTACTCGTACAGCTATGGCTACACCTTC.

The CDR3 region has the DNA TGTGCCAGCAGACTTAGCGGGGCTTCCTACAATGAGCAGTTCTTC. Translation gives CASRLSGASYNEQFF. The rearrangement joins TRBV7-2 to TRBJ2-1; 8 nucleotides agree with TRBD2. The CDR3 extends over 15 amino acids. J lost 1 base, V lost 6 bases, and 5 bases had no gene match. The germline gives CDR1 SGHTA, CDR2 FQGNSA. The variable domain in full, with the rest retrieved from reference TRBV7-2 and TRBJ2-1, is GAGVSQSPSNKVTEKGKDVELRCDPISGHTALYWYRQSLGQGLEFLIYFQGNSAPDKSGLPSDRFSAERTGGSVSTLTIQRTQQEDSAVYLCASRLSGASYNEQFFGPGTRLTVL.

The J gene is TRBJ2-1, the V gene TRBV27, with D hard to call. The CDR3 totals 16 residues. V lost 8 bases, J lost 6 bases, and 23 bases lay in between. From germline, CDR1 is MNHEY and CDR2 SMNVEV (reference sequence). CDR3 DNA: TGTGCCAGCGCCCACTCCCTTAGGGCGCCTCTCAATGAGCAGTTCTTC. It yields the protein CASAHSLRAPLNEQFF.

This clone was counted between two and nine times. This rearrangement joins TRBV6-1 to TRBJ1-2, with unresolved D. Germline CDR1 MNHNS, CDR2 SASEGT. The germline V and J ends were trimmed by 3 bases and 1 base, with 12 bases remaining between them. The length of the CDR3 is 15 residues. CDR3 loop: CASSESVLHNYGYTF. The CDR3 DNA reads TGTGCCAGCAGTGAGTCAGTATTACATAACTATGGCTACACCTTC.

The genes are TRBV27 and TRBJ1-3; D not certain. V was shortened by 1 base and J by 1 base, with 2 bases between the two germline ends. Germline values: CDR1 MNHEY, CDR2 SMNVEV (reference sequence). The CDR3 totals 13 residues. CDR3 nucleotides: TGTGCCAGCAGTTTATGGTCTGGAAACACCATATATTTT. This sequence encodes CASSLWSGNTIYF.

This chain links TRBV6-4 with TRBJ2-3, with D possibly TRBD2 on 7 matching bases. Deletions cut 6 bases from V and 6 bases from J, with 22 bases between. This CDR3 region has 16 residues. The germline CDR1 and CDR2 sequences are MRHNA and SNTAGT. The chain's CDR3 is CASSAAAWGGSDTQYF. CDR3 coding DNA: TGTGCCAGCAGCGCCGCTGCATGGGGGGGCAGCGATACGCAGTATTTT.

The chain has TRBV6-5 and TRBJ1-5; TRBD1 is a possible D gene (6 bases). This CDR3 is built from 14 residues. The V end lost 2 bases, the J end lost 4 bases, and 9 bases lay between the germline ends. From germline, CDR1 is MNHEY and CDR2 SVGAGI. Written as DNA, the CDR3 is TGTGCCAGCAGTTACGGGCAGGGGAATCAGCCCCAGCATTTT. Translated: CASSYGQGNQPQHF.

V usage is TRBV11-2 and J usage is TRBJ1-1, with D uncertain. CDR1 and CDR2 (germline): SGHAT, FQNNGV. This CDR3 has 15 amino acids. V was clipped by 5 bases and J by 0 bases, with 13 bases between them. The CDR3 coding sequence is TGTGCCAGCAGCCGCGGAGGATACATGAACACTGAAGCTTTCTTT. Protein product: CASSRGGYMNTEAFF.

This clone turned up a few times. The V call is TRBV7-9, the J call TRBJ1-2; D gene uncertain. V shed 3 bases and J shed 4 bases, with 12 bases lying between them. This CDR3 is built from 14 residues. Germline V gene data show CDR1 as SEHNR and CDR2 as FQNEAQ (reference sequence). The CDR3 DNA is TGTGCCAGCAGCTTGTCAGACGGAACCTATGGCTACACCTTC. Amino acid sequence: CASSLSDGTYGYTF.

J is TRBJ2-3 and V is TRBV27; D is possibly TRBD1 (5 bases). Trimming stripped 5 bases from V and 5 bases from J, with 14 bases between. The CDR3 runs 14 residues. Germline CDR1 reads MNHEY; CDR2 reads SMNVEV (reference sequence). The CDR3 DNA is TGTGCCAGCAGTCCTCGGACATTAAGAGATACGCAGTATTTT. It yields the protein CASSPRTLRDTQYF.

The V gene is TRBV11-3, the J gene TRBJ2-1; 8 nucleotides line up with TRBD2. CDR1 SGHNT and CDR2 YENEEA come from the germline V gene. The CDR3 extends over 16 amino acids. V lost 7 bases, J lost 0 bases, and 8 bases stayed unmatched. The CDR3 sequence is CASTNLAGSSYNEQFF. The CDR3 region has the DNA TGTGCCAGCACCAACTTAGCGGGGAGCTCCTACAATGAGCAGTTCTTC.

This clone was detected a few times. CDR3 in amino acids: CASSLVQGSYEQYF. CDR3 in DNA: TGTGCCAGCAGCTTAGTTCAGGGCTCCTACGAGCAGTACTTC. The J gene is TRBJ2-7, the V gene TRBV7-6; possible D gene TRBD1, 5 bases. This CDR3 is 14 amino acids long. In germline, CDR1 is SGHVS, CDR2 FNYEAQ. The germline V and J ends were trimmed by 1 base and 0 bases, with 7 bases remaining between them.

The chain couples TRBV28 to TRBJ1-5; D is ambiguous. The germline V and J ends were trimmed by 6 bases and 6 bases, with 15 bases remaining between them. The CDR3 loop spans 14 amino acids. Germline CDR1 and CDR2: MDHEN and SYDVKM. For the CDR3, the DNA is TGTGCCAGCAGCCCGGTGGAGGACGCTCAGCCCCAGCATTTT. The encoded protein is CASSPVEDAQPQHF.

The J gene is TRBJ2-7, the V gene TRBV4-2; the D gene is possibly TRBD1 (6 bases). In germline, CDR1 is LGHNA, CDR2 YNFKEQ. V dropped 0 bases and J dropped 5 bases, with 17 bases sitting between them. The CDR3 sequence is 16 residues long. The CDR3 nucleotides read TGTGCCAGCAGCCAAGACCCCCAGGGGAGTAGCCACGAGCAGTACTTC. Translating it yields CASSQDPQGSSHEQYF.

The rearrangement joins TRBV5-6 to TRBJ2-7; TRBD2 agrees at 13 bases. J gave up 2 bases and V 4 bases, and 9 bases lay outside the gene matches. CDR1 SGHDT and CDR2 YYEEEE come from the germline V gene. The CDR3 runs to 17 residues. CDR3 nucleotides: TGTGCCAGCAGCCATCGATTCGGACTAGCGGGGGCCTACGAGCAGTACTTC. Translated, it gives CASSHRFGLAGAYEQYF.

The chain employs TRBV5-8 and TRBJ2-7; D is unresolved. Germline V gene sequence: CDR1 SGHTS, CDR2 YDEGEE. The CDR3 covers 11 residues. The V and J ends lost 3 bases and 6 bases respectively, with 7 bases between them. The CDR3 here is CASSSGPEQYF. The CDR3 DNA is TGTGCCAGCAGCTCCGGTCCCGAGCAGTACTTC. The whole variable domain, filled in from reference TRBV5-8 and TRBJ2-7, reads EAGVTQSPTHLIKTRGQQATLRCSPISGHTSVYWYQQALGLGLQFLLWYDEGEERNRGNFPPRFSGRQFPNYSSELNVNALELEDSALYLCASSSGPEQYFGPGTRLTVT.

This chain uses TRBV4-1 with TRBJ2-3; D unclear. V was trimmed by 0 bases and J by 0 bases, leaving 10 bases between them. CDR1 MGHRA and CDR2 YSYEKL come from the germline V gene. The CDR3 totals 16 residues. Written as DNA, the CDR3 is TGCGCCAGCAGCCAAGAACATCACCTTAGCACAGATACGCAGTATTTT. This translates into CASSQEHHLSTDTQYF.

CDR3 sequence: CSVWTDLSYEQYF. The CDR3 DNA reads as TGCAGCGTCTGGACAGACCTCAGCTACGAGCAGTACTTC. V is TRBV29-1 and J is TRBJ2-7; a weak D match, TRBD1 (6 bases). The V end was cut by 6 bases, the J end by 3 bases, with 15 bases between. The length of the CDR3 is 13 residues. Germline loops: CDR1 SQVTM, CDR2 ANQGSEA.

The chain uses TRBV27 and TRBJ1-2, with a possible D match to TRBD1 (6 bases). The V end was cut by 8 bases, the J end by 4 bases, with 14 bases between. Germline lookup yields CDR1 MNHEY and CDR2 SMNVEV (reference sequence). This CDR3 is 13 amino acids long. CDR3 coding DNA: TGTGCCAGCCGTCGGGGGGCACTCTATGGCTACACCTTC. It yields the protein CASRRGALYGYTF.

The CDR3 DNA reads TGTGCCAGCAGCTTAGGTCGACAGGAGGGGTTTTATAATTCACCCCTCCACTTT. Translating gives CASSLGRQEGFYNSPLHF. The V and J genes are TRBV11-3 and TRBJ1-6; TRBD1 is a possible D gene (6 bases). From germline, CDR1 is SGHNT and CDR2 YENEEA. Trimming took off 1 base at V and 4 bases at J, with 17 bases between the two ends. The CDR3 totals 18 residues.

The V and J genes are TRBV30 and TRBJ1-1, with 8 bases aligning to TRBD1. Germline values: CDR1 GTSNPN, CDR2 SVGIG (reference sequence). The CDR3 contains 13 residues. Trimming cost V 0 bases and J 4 bases; bases outside gene matches: 1. The DNA for the CDR3 is TGTGCCTGGAGTGTCGACAGGGGCACTGAAGCTTTCTTT. Residues: CAWSVDRGTEAFF.

This clone was seen a single time. This rearrangement joins TRBV9 to TRBJ2-1; tentative D call: TRBD2 (7 bases). The length of the CDR3 is 15 residues. From germline, CDR1 is SGDLS and CDR2 YYNGEE. The V end was cut by 0 bases, the J end by 7 bases, with 14 bases between. The CDR3 bases are TGTGCCAGCAGCGTAGACGGGGGGCAGACGAATGAGCAGTTCTTC. This gives the protein CASSVDGGQTNEQFF.

The CDR3: CSVESINYGYTF. Written as DNA, the CDR3 is TGCAGCGTTGAATCGATAAACTATGGCTACACCTTC. This chain connects TRBV29-1 to TRBJ1-2, with D uncertain. Trimming left V 2 bases short and J 2 bases short, with 6 bases between. The germline gives CDR1 SQVTM, CDR2 ANQGSEA. The CDR3 length is 12 residues.

The chain recombines TRBV19 with TRBJ1-1; 11 nucleotides match TRBD1. Germline CDR1 reads LNHDA; CDR2 reads SQIVND (reference sequence). V was pared by 8 bases and J by 2 bases, with 4 bases of the junction left unmatched. The CDR3 sequence is 14 residues long. The CDR3 DNA is TGTGCCAGTGACGGGACAGGGGGTAACACTGAAGCTTTCTTT. Encoded protein: CASDGTGGNTEAFF. Combining the CDR3 with reference TRBV19 and TRBJ1-1 gives the whole variable domain DGGITQSPKYLFRKEGQNVTLSCEQNLNHDAMYWYRQDPGQGLRLIYYSQIVNDFQKGDIAEGYSVSREKKESFPLTVTSAQKNPTAFYLCASDGTGGNTEAFFGQGTRLTVV.

This sequence joins TRBV7-9 and TRBJ1-4, with 10 bases identical to TRBD1. Germline trimming cut 2 bases from V and 4 bases from J; bases unmatched to any gene: 7. The CDR3 loop spans 17 amino acids. Germline values: CDR1 SEHNR, CDR2 FQNEAQ (reference sequence). CDR3 loop: CASSLRDRGRDNEKLFF. DNA of the CDR3: TGTGCCAGCAGCTTAAGGGACAGGGGAAGGGATAATGAAAAACTGTTTTTT.

The chain joins TRBV19 to TRBJ1-2, with D maybe TRBD1 (5 bases). The CDR3 runs 15 residues. V lost 5 bases, J lost 6 bases, and 19 bases lay in between. From germline, CDR1 is LNHDA and CDR2 SQIVND (reference sequence). Here the CDR3 reads CASSGLEGAVDGYTF. In DNA form, the CDR3 reads TGTGCCAGTAGTGGCCTCGAAGGGGCAGTAGATGGCTACACCTTC. Complete variable domain (other parts from reference TRBV19 and TRBJ1-2): DGGITQSPKYLFRKEGQNVTLSCEQNLNHDAMYWYRQDPGQGLRLIYYSQIVNDFQKGDIAEGYSVSREKKESFPLTVTSAQKNPTAFYLCASSGLEGAVDGYTFGSGTRLTVV.

The rearrangement links TRBV9 to TRBJ2-1; 9 nucleotides agree with TRBD2. CDR3 size: 15 residues. CDR1 is SGDLS, CDR2 YYNGEE, per germline. Unmatched junction bases numbered 6, after V lost 4 bases and J lost 4 bases. DNA for the CDR3: TGTGCCAGCAGCAGAGCGGGAGGTGGATACAATGAGCAGTTCTTC. Protein sequence: CASSRAGGGYNEQFF.